One sample yielded the 22 T cell receptor beta chains listed below, sequenced in a study of blood T cells in healthy people across ages. Sample-barcoded 5' priming and a J-beta primer mix drove a second PCR of roughly 6 to 12 cycles. Each CDR3 protein gets one entry after TCRdb re-called the 5' RACE reads with MiXCR. The data contain 590,000 or so distinct CDR3 sequences, under 30% of them singletons. Sequenced: blood. The source of these receptors is a woman of 80 years or more in good health.

This clonotype was detected ten times or more. The V gene is TRBV5-1, the J gene TRBJ2-5, with no clear D. The germline gives CDR1 SGHRS, CDR2 YFSETQ. The V end was cut by 4 bases, the J end by 2 bases, with 9 bases between. The CDR3 totals 13 residues. The chain's CDR3 is CASSAAPQETQYF. CDR3 in DNA: TGCGCCAGCAGCGCAGCACCACAAGAGACCCAGTACTTC.

In this sample, this clonotype turned up many times. This rearrangement joins TRBV20-1 to TRBJ2-3; 7 bases are shared with TRBD2. CDR1 and CDR2 (germline): DFQATT, SNEGSKA (reference sequence). The ends lost 3 bases at V and 5 bases at J; junction bases unmatched: 8. The CDR3 totals 14 residues. The chain's CDR3 is CSARLVGGIDTQYF. The DNA for the CDR3 is TGCAGTGCTAGGCTGGTGGGGGGGATAGATACGCAGTATTTT.

This chain connects TRBV15 to TRBJ1-1; maybe TRBD1 (6 bases). The V end lost 4 bases, the J end lost 3 bases, and 9 bases lay between the germline ends. The CDR3 has 13 residues. Germline V gives CDR1 LNHNV, CDR2 YYDKDF (reference sequence). CDR3 amino acids: CATSKGVYTEAFF. CDR3 bases: TGTGCCACCAGCAAGGGGGTGTACACTGAAGCTTTCTTT.

V and J are TRBV6-1 and TRBJ1-5, with D perhaps TRBD1 (5 bases). The V end lost 3 bases, the J end lost 7 bases, and 13 bases lay between the germline ends. Germline V lookup: CDR1 MNHNS, CDR2 SASEGT. The CDR3 has 14 amino acids. The CDR3 nucleotides read TGTGCCAGCAGTGATAGGCAGGGCGGGCAGCCCCAGCATTTT. Translation gives CASSDRQGGQPQHF.

This clonotype was detected ten times or more. This chain uses TRBV20-1 with TRBJ2-5, with TRBD2 identical over 13 bases. V trimming: 3 bases; J trimming: 2 bases; junction bases outside the gene matches: 3. The CDR3 is made up of 15 amino acids. Germline CDR1 is DFQATT and CDR2 is SNEGSKA (reference sequence). The DNA for the CDR3 is TGCAGTGCTAGCGGACTAGCGGGGGAGCAAGAGACCCAGTACTTC. It yields the protein CSASGLAGEQETQYF.

This chain uses TRBV5-1 with TRBJ2-7; D may match TRBD1 or TRBD2 (5 bases each). V was pared by 2 bases and J by 3 bases, with 12 bases between. This CDR3 region has 14 residues. Germline V gene data show CDR1 as SGHRS and CDR2 as YFSETQ. The CDR3 nucleotides are TGCGCCAGCAGCTTAGAGGGGACCCTCTACGAGCAGTACTTC. Translated, it gives CASSLEGTLYEQYF. Full variable domain (rest looked up from reference TRBV5-1 and TRBJ2-7): KAGVTQTPRYLIKTRGQQVTLSCSPISGHRSVSWYQQTPGQGLQFLFEYFSETQRNKGNFPGRFSGRQFSNSRSEMNVSTLELGDSALYLCASSLEGTLYEQYFGPGTRLTVT.

This clonotype was recorded many times. J is TRBJ2-6 and V is TRBV4-3; D gene uncertain. V was trimmed by 1 base and J by 0 bases, leaving 4 bases between them. This CDR3 region has 15 residues. Germline V gene data show CDR1 as LGHNA and CDR2 as YSLEER. The CDR3 DNA sequence: TGCGCCAGCAGCCAAGCCCACTCTGGGGCCAACGTCCTGACTTTC. It translates to CASSQAHSGANVLTF.

About this clonotype: Given a much more abundant clone one base away, this may be a read error. The V call is TRBV7-6, the J call TRBJ2-7, with no clear D. V gave up 2 bases and J gave up 7 bases, with 18 bases separating them. Germline CDR1 is SGHVS and CDR2 is FNYEAQ. This CDR3 comprises 15 residues. CDR3 sequence: CASSLTPGAHNEQYF. As DNA, the CDR3 is TGTGCCAGCAGCTTAACCCCAGGAGCTCACAATGAGCAGTACTTC.

The gene calls are TRBV12-3 or TRBV12-4 and TRBJ2-7; D gene unclear. The CDR3 spans 12 residues. V lost 6 bases and J lost 7, with 13 bases in between. CDR3 DNA: TGTGCCAGCAGCTCCCGGATTGGGGAGCAGTACTTC. Protein sequence: CASSSRIGEQYF.

This clonotype was recorded at least ten times. The chain is built from TRBV7-9 and TRBJ1-5, with TRBD1 as a possible D gene (5 bases). V was clipped by 4 bases and J by 4 bases, with 8 bases between them. CDR3 size: 13 residues. Germline V gives CDR1 SEHNR, CDR2 FQNEAQ (reference sequence). CDR3 DNA: TGTGCCAGCAGCTCTCGGGGGAATCAGCCCCAGCATTTT. Translation gives CASSSRGNQPQHF. Variable domain in full (rest from reference TRBV7-9 and TRBJ1-5): DTGVSQNPRHKITKRGQNVTFRCDPISEHNRLYWYRQTLGQGPEFLTYFQNEAQLEKSRLLSDRFSAERPKGSFSTLEIQRTEQGDSAMYLCASSSRGNQPQHFGDGTRLSIL.

This chain uses TRBV28 with TRBJ2-5, with 9 nucleotides matching TRBD1. The CDR3 is 16 residues long. Unmatched junction bases numbered 11, after V lost 5 bases and J lost 4 bases. Looked up from germline, CDR1 is MDHEN and CDR2 is SYDVKM. The CDR3: CASSLGQGARGETQYF. The CDR3 region has the DNA TGTGCCAGCAGTCTGGGACAGGGCGCTAGGGGAGAGACCCAGTACTTC.

This clonotype was detected a few times. The rearrangement joins TRBV6-6 to TRBJ1-4; D remains ambiguous. The V end was cut by 2 bases, the J end by 8 bases, with 9 bases between. Per the germline V gene, CDR1 is MNHNY and CDR2 is SVGAGI (reference sequence). The CDR3 contains 13 residues. Here the CDR3 DNA reads TGTGCCAGCAGTTACGAACGGTGCGAAAAACTGTTTTTT. This sequence encodes CASSYERCEKLFF.

About this clonotype: A much larger clone differs by one base, so this may be a read error. The gene calls are TRBV7-9 and TRBJ2-1, with D possibly matching TRBD2 (6 bases). Trimming cost V 1 base and J 8 bases, with 15 bases left between them. CDR1 SEHNR and CDR2 FQNEAQ come from the germline V gene (reference sequence). This CDR3 is built from 15 residues. The CDR3 here is CASSLGWTGGDEQFF. CDR3 coding DNA: TGTGCCAGCAGCTTAGGATGGACTGGCGGGGATGAGCAGTTCTTC.

In its sample, this clonotype was seen a few times. This may come from a read error, since a much larger clone is one base off. The chain employs TRBV6-5 and TRBJ2-3; no clear D. This CDR3 has 15 amino acids. CDR1 MNHEY and CDR2 SVGAGI come from the germline V gene. CDR3 protein: CAGSSGSRWADTQYF. In DNA form, the CDR3 reads TGTGCCGGCAGCTCCGGGTCCCGGTGGGCAGATACGCAGTATTTT.

The chain couples TRBV11-2 to TRBJ1-1, with TRBD1 matching 9 bases. The CDR3 is made up of 16 amino acids. The germline V gene has CDR1 SGHAT and CDR2 FQNNGV. V lost 0 bases to trimming and J lost 4 bases; unmatched junction nucleotides: 6. As DNA, the CDR3 is TGTGCCAGCAGCTTAGATGTTGGACAGGGGATCACTGAAGCTTTCTTT. It specifies CASSLDVGQGITEAFF. Full variable domain (outside the CDR3, taken from reference TRBV11-2 and TRBJ1-1): EAGVAQSPRYKIIEKRQSVAFWCNPISGHATLYWYQQILGQGPKLLIQFQNNGVVDDSQLPKDRFSAERLKGVDSTLKIQPAKLEDSAVYLCASSLDVGQGITEAFFGQGTRLTVV.

Turning to this clonotype: At one end, the junction sequence differs from germline, possibly due to a read error. CDR3 region: CASSLIGQNSYEQYF. DNA of the CDR3: TGCGCCAGCAGCTTGATAGGACAGAACTCCTACGAGCAGTACTTC. V is TRBV7-6 and J is TRBJ2-4, with a tentative D call TRBD1 (6 bases). The DNA end favors TRBJ2-7, so the J call may be wrong. From germline, CDR1 is SGHVS and CDR2 FNYEAQ. The CDR3 has 15 amino acids.

A remark on this clonotype: This could be a read error, since a much larger clone is one nucleotide away. This chain joins TRBV6-1 and TRBJ1-5; no definite D call. The CDR3 contains 13 residues. Germline CDR1 MNHNS, CDR2 SASEGT. Trimming took 11 bases from V and 5 from J, leaving 16 bases between them. This CDR3 is CAGNQNEDQPQHF. CDR3 in DNA: TGTGCCGGCAATCAAAACGAGGATCAGCCCCAGCATTTT.

This clonotype was counted a single time. It may be a read error: a sequence one base away is much more abundant. This chain links TRBV7-9 with TRBJ2-2, with D perhaps matching TRBD2 (5 bases). Germline V gene sequence: CDR1 SEHNR, CDR2 FQNEAQ (reference sequence). Trimming removed 5 bases at V and 8 bases at J, with 18 bases between. CDR3 length equals 15 residues. The CDR3 nucleotides read TGTGCCAGCAGCCCATCACTAGTGGGAACTGGGGAGCTGTTTTTT. It encodes CASSPSLVGTGELFF.

At least ten counts were recorded for this clonotype. This sequence joins TRBV7-9 and TRBJ1-4; TRBD1 matches 7 bases. With 6 bases clipped from V and 8 bases from J, the junction kept 9 bases outside the gene matches. This CDR3 has 14 amino acids. Germline V CDR1 and CDR2: SEHNR, FQNEAQ (reference sequence). This CDR3 is CASSFGQAGEKLFF. CDR3 DNA sequence: TGTGCCAGCAGTTTCGGACAGGCGGGGGAAAAACTGTTTTTT.

The chain links TRBV4-2 to TRBJ2-1, with 12 bases identical to TRBD2. The V segment lost 1 base and the J segment 4 bases; nucleotides outside the gene matches: 8. Germline lookup yields CDR1 LGHNA and CDR2 YNFKEQ. The length of the CDR3 is 18 residues. This CDR3 reads CASSQALGLAGLYNEQFF. In DNA form, the CDR3 reads TGTGCCAGCAGCCAAGCACTAGGACTAGCGGGGTTATACAATGAGCAGTTCTTC.

This clonotype showed up many times. DNA for the CDR3: TGTGCCAGCAGCGCCCGGGGGGATAGCACAGATACGCAGTATTTT. This gives the protein CASSARGDSTDTQYF. This sequence joins TRBV11-2 and TRBJ2-3; 7 positions match TRBD2. Germline lookup yields CDR1 SGHAT and CDR2 FQNNGV. There are 15 residues in the CDR3. V shed 5 bases, J shed 0 bases, and the junction held 5 bases outside the gene matches.

The chain combines TRBV20-1 with TRBJ2-7, with 7 bases lining up with TRBD1. This CDR3 has 15 residues. The germline CDR1 and CDR2 sequences are DFQATT and SNEGSKA (reference sequence). Losses at the gene ends were 3 bases for V and 4 bases for J; bases not matched to a gene: 12. CDR3 loop: CSARARETGTYEQYF. The CDR3 DNA reads as TGCAGTGCTAGGGCTCGAGAGACAGGGACGTACGAGCAGTACTTC.